This TCR beta chain was sequenced during a study of cytomegalovirus exposure and HLA in healthy donors. Turning to this clone: The antigen is unknown.

The study, taken as a whole, reports: In an earlier analysis, most TCR beta V segments were productive about 87% or about 30% of the time.

The CDR3 extends over 15 amino acids. Germline loops: CDR1 MNHEY, CDR2 SVGAGI. V shed 6 bases and J shed 2 bases, with 16 bases lying between them. Researchers ran the PCR with 60 Vbeta and 13 Jbeta primers. Libraries were prepared by immunoSEQ multiplex PCR; TCRdb keeps only in-frame clonotypes and omits some of them. The sample lists some 140,000 clones, approximately 80% occurring once. The J gene is TRBJ1-1, the V gene TRBV6-5; D not certain. The sample comprised PBMCs. The source is a man aged 25-40 years in good health and CMV-seropositive. The DNA of the CDR3 is TGTGCCAGCAGGCCAATCCCCCTATTAAACACTGAAGCTTTCTTT. It translates to CASRPIPLLNTEAFF.